A few counts support the clone carrying this T cell receptor beta chain. Noted treatment: approximately 18 received Ad26.COV2.S at low or high dose, single or two shots; about 5 received placebo; per-sample allocation not given. All samples were drawn on day 63, counting from the first vaccine or placebo injection. Sequencing was performed with immunoSEQ multiplex PCR; in TCRdb, only in-frame clones are kept and a portion is missing. The repertoire has 200,000 to 250,000 clones, 88% of them found once; the top ten carry around 10%. These data belong to a study of Ad26.COV2.S vaccination and SARS-CoV-2 variants. This CDR3 spans 13 amino acids. V was cut by 6 bases and J by 10 bases, with 13 bases left in between. Germline V gene sequence: CDR1 ENHRY, CDR2 SYGVKD.

The sequenced sample was peripheral blood, obtained in a trial of Ad26.COV2.S vaccine versus placebo. This clonotype was sampled from a person aged 18-65 years who received the Ad26.COV2.S COVID-19 vaccine or a placebo. The chain couples TRBV10-3 to TRBJ1-6; D gene unclear. The CDR3 DNA sequence: TGTGCCATCAGCCGGGTTCTGGAATCACCCCTCCACTTT. Residues: CAISRVLESPLHF.